The entry below describes one T cell receptor (beta chain). Its matching antigen is unknown. The data originate from a study of CXCR3-negative and CXCR3-positive naive CD8 T cells. Study-wide points: Relative to memory CD8+ cells, whose diversity was much lower, both naive subsets had comparably high diversity. For the naive subsets, surface CD5 was similar, and TCR strength was inferred from TRB CDR3 properties. Comparison of naive cells showed more hydrophobic TRB CDR3s in CXCR3-positive than in CXCR3-negative naive cells. Similar TRBV-TRBJ usage characterized naive CXCR3-negative and CXCR3-positive cells; memory cells differed.

Naivety in CD8+ T cells corresponded to a CD45RO-CCR7+CD27+CD95- phenotype. CDR1 is SEHNR, CDR2 FQNEAQ, per germline (reference sequence). This CDR3 region has 15 residues. TRB cDNA was prepared as libraries by UMI-labeled 5' RACE. TCRdb derives one entry per CDR3 protein from the 5' RACE reads, leaving out DNA. The ten top clones account for about 0.27%, within a sample of 130,000 to 150,000 distinct CDR3 sequences. The genes are TRBV7-9 and TRBJ2-3; TCRdb outputs TRBD2, but without DNA this stays unchecked. Specimen: naive CXCR3+ CD8+ T cells from blood. Subset indicated: CD45RO-CCR7+CD27+CD95- naive CD8+ T cells expressing CXCR3 (TNR3+). This TCR was sampled from a human donor in good health. Some clones in this sample may be carry-over from other donors' samples. The CDR3 sequence is CASSLVVGDRDTQYF.